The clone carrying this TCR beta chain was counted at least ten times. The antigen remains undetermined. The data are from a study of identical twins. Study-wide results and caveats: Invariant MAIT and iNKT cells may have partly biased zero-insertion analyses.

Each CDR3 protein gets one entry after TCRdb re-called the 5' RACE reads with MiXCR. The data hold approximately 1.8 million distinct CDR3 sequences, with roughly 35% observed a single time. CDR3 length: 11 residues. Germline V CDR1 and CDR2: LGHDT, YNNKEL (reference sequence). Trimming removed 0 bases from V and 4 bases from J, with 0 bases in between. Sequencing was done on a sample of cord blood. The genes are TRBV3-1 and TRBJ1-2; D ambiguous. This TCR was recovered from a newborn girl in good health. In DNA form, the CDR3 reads TGTGCCAGCAGCCAAGACTATGGCTACACCTTC. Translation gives CASSQDYGYTF.